Listed here is a single T cell receptor beta chain. CDR3 length: 14 residues. Germline lookup yields CDR1 SQVTM and CDR2 ANQGSEA. The trim removed 6 bases at V and 5 bases at J, leaving 6 bases unmatched. TCRdb keeps only in-frame clones here, not all; method: immunoSEQ multiplex PCR. The repertoire holds about 84,000 clones, with 95% to 98% as singletons. The data were taken from a study of technical replicates of blood from a few donors. This sequence joins TRBV29-1 and TRBJ2-2; 10 bases match TRBD1. The TCR originated in a human donor in good health. Sequenced material: T cells isolated from PBMCs. CDR3 in amino acids: CSVAGTGVTGELFF. CDR3 bases: TGCAGCGTGGCCGGGACAGGGGTAACCGGGGAGCTGTTTTTT.